The 24 T cell receptor beta chains below all came from one sample that was sequenced in a study of cytomegalovirus exposure and HLA in healthy donors. Both 60 Vbeta primers and 13 Jbeta primers went into the PCR. Libraries were prepared by immunoSEQ multiplex PCR; TCRdb keeps only in-frame clonotypes and omits some of them. Counted here are over 65,000 clones, roughly four fifths occurring once; the ten biggest clones make up 7% to 9.5%. The sample comprised PBMCs. These receptors all come from a woman aged 25 to 45 in good health and CMV-seropositive.

The V gene is TRBV7-8, the J gene TRBJ1-5; tentative D call: TRBD1 (5 bases). The CDR3 extends over 15 amino acids. CDR1 is SGHVS, CDR2 FQNEAQ, per germline. V gave up 1 base and J gave up 7 bases, with 14 bases separating them. CDR3 in amino acids: CASSLGAGMHQPQHF. The CDR3 DNA follows: TGTGCCAGCAGCTTAGGCGCAGGGATGCACCAGCCCCAGCATTTT.

This chain joins TRBV29-1 and TRBJ2-5; TRBD1 aligns across 10 bases. This CDR3 has 12 residues. Germline trimming cut 7 bases from V and 5 bases from J; bases unmatched to any gene: 4. In germline, CDR1 is SQVTM, CDR2 ANQGSEA. CDR3 protein: CSGGTGAETQYF. DNA of the CDR3: TGCAGCGGGGGGACAGGGGCGGAGACCCAGTACTTC. Full variable domain (outside the CDR3, taken from reference TRBV29-1 and TRBJ2-5): SAVISQKPSRDICQRGTSLTIQCQVDSQVTMMFWYRQQPGQSLTLIATANQGSEATYESGFVIDKFPISRPNLTFSTLTVSNMSPEDSSIYLCSGGTGAETQYFGPGTRLLVL.

V usage is TRBV6-1 and J usage is TRBJ1-2; 8 nucleotides agree with TRBD1. Germline CDR1 reads MNHNS; CDR2 reads SASEGT. V shed 5 bases, J shed 11 bases, and the junction held 10 bases outside the gene matches. The CDR3 runs to 13 residues. As DNA, the CDR3 is TGTGCCAGCAGTAACCTGGACAGGGAGGGTTACACCTTC. This encodes CASSNLDREGYTF.

This clone was detected a few times. This chain uses TRBV16 with TRBJ1-1, with TRBD1 matching 10 bases. CDR3 length: 15 amino acids. The ends lost 2 bases at V and 10 bases at J; junction bases unmatched: 10. CDR1 and CDR2 (germline): KGHSY, FQNENV. DNA for the CDR3: TGTGCCAGCAGCCAAGGGGACAGGGGAACTTTGGGAGCTTTCTTT. Its translation: CASSQGDRGTLGAFF.

The genes are TRBV18 and TRBJ2-6; D call uncertain. CDR3 length equals 16 residues. Germline values: CDR1 KGHSH, CDR2 LQKENI. Deletions cut 3 bases from V and 5 bases from J, with 14 bases between. The CDR3 spells CASSPKVQRRANVLTF. CDR3 nucleotides: TGTGCCAGCTCACCCAAGGTACAGAGAAGGGCCAACGTCCTGACTTTC.

The V gene is TRBV11-3, the J gene TRBJ2-1; 10 bases agree with TRBD1. From germline, CDR1 is SGHNT and CDR2 YENEEA. V was pared by 4 bases and J by 3 bases, with 3 bases of the junction left unmatched. CDR3 size: 15 residues. For the CDR3, the DNA is TGTGCCAGCAGCTCCGGGACAGGGGACTACAATGAGCAGTTCTTC. It encodes CASSSGTGDYNEQFF.

The table lists this clone with a count of one. J is TRBJ2-5 and V is TRBV30; TRBD1 might be the D (5 bases). The CDR3 has 15 residues. From germline, CDR1 is GTSNPN and CDR2 SVGIG (reference sequence). V was clipped by 5 bases and J by 5 bases, with 21 bases between them. This CDR3 reads CAWRFQGGQRETQYF. The CDR3 DNA sequence: TGTGCCTGGCGCTTCCAGGGTGGCCAGAGGGAGACCCAGTACTTC.

This clone was seen just once. The chain uses TRBV18 and TRBJ1-4; a possible D gene is TRBD1 (5 bases). V gave up 3 bases and J gave up 0 bases, with 11 bases separating them. The CDR3 has 16 amino acids. Germline V gene sequence: CDR1 KGHSH, CDR2 LQKENI. CDR3 nucleotide sequence: TGTGCCAGCTCACCCAGACAGTTTGCAACTAATGAAAAACTGTTTTTT. The encoded protein is CASSPRQFATNEKLFF.

This clone was seen only a few times. V usage is TRBV7-8 and J usage is TRBJ2-2; 9 bases align to TRBD1. Germline CDR1 is SGHVS and CDR2 is FQNEAQ. This CDR3 is built from 16 residues. V gave up 1 base and J gave up 6 bases; unmatched junction bases: 6. The CDR3 nucleotides read TGTGCCAGCAGCTTAGTCGGGACAGGGATCCCCGGGGAGCTGTTTTTT. Translated: CASSLVGTGIPGELFF.

The gene calls are TRBV5-1 and TRBJ2-5; TRBD2 is a possible D gene (6 bases). The CDR3 covers 15 residues. V lost 4 bases, J lost 5 bases, and 18 bases lay in between. Germline V gives CDR1 SGHRS, CDR2 YFSETQ. CDR3 in amino acids: CASSTTGDEWETQYF. CDR3 nucleotides: TGCGCCAGCAGCACCACGGGGGATGAGTGGGAGACCCAGTACTTC.

V usage is TRBV14 and J usage is TRBJ2-4, with TRBD2 matching 10 bases. The CDR3 contains 14 residues. Germline values: CDR1 SGHDN, CDR2 FVKESK. V trimming: 1 base; J trimming: 6 bases; junction bases outside the gene matches: 0. The CDR3 loop reads CASSQGTSGNIQYF. DNA for the CDR3: TGTGCCAGCAGCCAAGGGACTAGCGGAAACATTCAGTACTTC.

The chain has TRBV28 and TRBJ1-1; tentative D call: TRBD1 (5 bases). CDR3 size: 13 residues. Germline loops: CDR1 MDHEN, CDR2 SYDVKM. V shed 9 bases and J shed 0 bases, with 11 bases lying between them. CDR3 residues: CASGDSLNTEAFF. The CDR3 DNA follows: TGTGCCAGTGGAGACAGTCTGAACACTGAAGCTTTCTTT.

The chain couples TRBV6-5 to TRBJ2-5; 10 nucleotides agree with TRBD2. This CDR3 spans 15 amino acids. In germline, CDR1 is MNHEY, CDR2 SVGAGI. V trimming: 5 bases; J trimming: 3 bases; junction bases outside the gene matches: 6. CDR3 DNA: TGTGCCAGCAGTGCCACCGGGACTAGCGAAGAGACCCAGTACTTC. This gives the protein CASSATGTSEETQYF.

The chain carries TRBV6-5 and TRBJ1-3; TRBD1 matches at 7 bases. Germline V lookup: CDR1 MNHEY, CDR2 SVGAGI. The CDR3 has 15 residues. V trimming: 5 bases; J trimming: 4 bases; junction bases outside the gene matches: 8. The DNA for the CDR3 is TGTGCCAGCAGTAATCGACAGGGTTACGGAAACACCATATATTTT. Its translation: CASSNRQGYGNTIYF.

This clone was observed a few times. The chain combines TRBV10-1 with TRBJ1-1, with D perhaps TRBD1 (5 bases). V was trimmed by 0 bases and J by 4 bases, leaving 12 bases between them. The CDR3 has 15 residues. Germline assignment: CDR1 WNHNN and CDR2 SYGVQD (reference sequence). DNA of the CDR3: TGCGCCAGCAGTGAGTCAAAAGGGGCAATCACTGAAGCTTTCTTT. It translates to CASSESKGAITEAFF.

The rearrangement links TRBV9 to TRBJ1-1; D perhaps matches TRBD1 (5 bases). CDR1 and CDR2 from the germline V gene are SGDLS and YYNGEE. V lost 4 bases and J lost 3, with 13 bases in between. The CDR3 contains 14 residues. Here the CDR3 DNA reads TGTGCCAGCAGCAGGGGTTGGGGCGACACTGAAGCTTTCTTT. This gives the protein CASSRGWGDTEAFF.

The J gene is TRBJ2-1, the V gene TRBV7-2, with 7 bases lining up with TRBD2. Germline V gene data show CDR1 as SGHTA and CDR2 as FQGNSA. The CDR3 totals 12 residues. The V and J ends lost 4 bases and 14 bases, in that order; junction bases with no gene match: 8. The CDR3 nucleotides are TGTGCCAGCAGCTCTACTAGCGTCCCGGAGTTCTTC. Protein sequence: CASSSTSVPEFF.

This clone was seen a handful of times. The chain is built from TRBV27 and TRBJ1-4, with 7 nucleotides matching TRBD1. CDR3 length: 15 amino acids. Germline CDR1 MNHEY, CDR2 SMNVEV (reference sequence). V was clipped by 6 bases and J by 6 bases; unmatched bases: 10. The CDR3, as DNA: TGTGCCAGCAGGTTAAACCGGGACAGTTATGAAAAACTGTTTTTT. It codes for CASRLNRDSYEKLFF.

This clone was observed a handful of times. The genes are TRBV7-2 and TRBJ2-2; 10 bases agree with TRBD2. The CDR3 extends over 16 amino acids. Trimming removed 2 bases from V and 5 bases from J; junction bases left unmatched: 5. CDR1 and CDR2 from the germline V gene are SGHTA and FQGNSA. The CDR3 sequence: CASSLTSGIRTGELFF. In nucleotides, the CDR3 is TGTGCCAGCAGCTTAACTAGCGGGATACGGACCGGGGAGCTGTTTTTT.

On this clone itself: The CDR3 ends on some other residue instead of the conserved phenylalanine or tryptophan, so this is likely a read error. The V gene is TRBV6-1, the J gene TRBJ2-2; D is undetermined. In germline, CDR1 is MNHNS, CDR2 SASEGT. The germline V and J ends were trimmed by 2 bases and 2 bases, with 9 bases remaining between them. This CDR3 spans 15 amino acids. The CDR3 here is CASSEYKGNTGELFV. For the CDR3, the DNA is TGTGCCAGCAGTGAATACAAGGGCAACACCGGGGAGCTGTTTGTT.

J is TRBJ2-1 and V is TRBV9; TRBD1 might be the D (5 bases). CDR1 and CDR2 from the germline V gene are SGDLS and YYNGEE. There are 13 residues in the CDR3. Trimming removed 3 bases from V and 8 bases from J, with 12 bases in between. This CDR3 reads CASSEDEGDEQFF. CDR3 in DNA: TGTGCCAGCAGCGAGGACGAAGGGGATGAGCAGTTCTTC.

This clone came up a few times. This CDR3 reads CASSLTPASDTEAFF. The CDR3 bases are TGTGCCAGCTCACTGACTCCCGCCTCGGACACTGAAGCTTTCTTT. The J gene is TRBJ1-1, the V gene TRBV18; no reliable D call. Germline V lookup: CDR1 KGHSH, CDR2 LQKENI. Trimming cost V 4 bases and J 3 bases, with 15 bases left between them. The CDR3 has 15 residues.

This chain uses TRBV5-8 with TRBJ1-4; a possible D gene is TRBD1 (5 bases). V was cut by 3 bases and J by 4 bases, with 10 bases left in between. This CDR3 region has 14 residues. Germline CDR1 is SGHTS and CDR2 is YDEGEE. The DNA for the CDR3 is TGTGCCAGCAGCTCCCAGGGATATAATGAAAAACTGTTTTTT. Its protein is CASSSQGYNEKLFF.

This sequence joins TRBV6-6 and TRBJ2-1; possible D gene TRBD2, 5 bases. CDR3 length: 14 residues. CDR1 MNHNY and CDR2 SVGAGI come from the germline V gene (reference sequence). The germline V and J ends were trimmed by 6 bases and 5 bases, with 14 bases remaining between them. The CDR3: CASRLVALDNEQFF. CDR3 in DNA: TGTGCCAGCAGACTAGTAGCCTTGGACAATGAGCAGTTCTTC.